Sequencing of this T cell receptor (beta chain) was carried out in a study of human T cells and chemical hapten exposure. The library tagged individual cDNA molecules with unique molecular identifiers. Each CDR3 protein gets one entry after TCRdb re-called the RACE reads with MiXCR. The data show 89,000 or so distinct CDR3 sequences, less than 8% seen once. This CDR3 spans 15 amino acids. Trimming pared 1 base from V and 6 bases from J, leaving 15 bases between. Germline V lookup: CDR1 MNHNS, CDR2 SASEGT. Time point in this sample: patch test 2, 6 weeks after DPC sensitization. Treatment meaning: therapeutic diphenylcyclopropenone sensitization with weekly scalp DPC.

The specimen was whole blood, collected in connection with sensitization to the hapten diphenylcyclopropenone (DPC). The V and J genes are TRBV6-1 and TRBJ2-5, with unresolved D. The sequence was obtained from a woman aged 30 to 39 with alopecia areata. Some clones in this sample may be carry-over from other donors' samples. The CDR3 loop reads CASSEVIDGRQTQYF. The CDR3 bases are TGTGCCAGCAGTGAAGTAATCGATGGGCGGCAGACCCAGTACTTC.